Listed below are T cell receptor beta chains from one sample, sequenced in a study of CD8 T cells in Susac syndrome. MiXCR, applied by TCRdb to the immunoSEQ multiplex PCR reads, yields one record per CDR3 protein. Of about 150,000 distinct CDR3 sequences in the sample, 92% were seen once. Input material: CD4+ T cells from PBMCs. Source of these receptors: a human donor in good health. Both conserved end residues are part of each CDR3. D genes are given only for firm matches. Clone size appears in some rows only: once, few, many, or a class for an expanded clone.

CDR3aa,CDR3nt,v_gene,abundance,d_gene,j_gene
CASSPLTASGSTDTQYF,TGTGCCAGCAGCCCCCTCACGGCTAGCGGGAGTACGGATACGCAGTATTTT,TRBV7-6,-,TRBD2,TRBJ2-3
CASSLTGQDQPQHF,TGTGCCAGCAGCTTAACAGGGCAAGATCAGCCCCAGCATTTT,TRBV7-6,-,-,TRBJ1-5
CASSPRASGQETQYF,TGTGCCAGCTCACCACGGGCTAGCGGGCAAGAGACCCAGTACTTC,TRBV18,-,TRBD2,TRBJ2-5
CASSRGGGGYTDTQYF,TGTGCCAGCAGCCGAGGTGGCGGGGGATACACAGATACGCAGTATTTT,TRBV6-1,-,TRBD2,TRBJ2-3
CASSQGWTAQEKLFF,TGTGCCAGCAGCCAAGGATGGACCGCACAGGAAAAACTGTTTTTT,TRBV3-1,-,-,TRBJ1-4
CASSPRAIYGYTF,TGTGCCAGCAGTCCCCGGGCGATATACGGCTACACCTTC,TRBV28,-,-,TRBJ1-2
CASTSTPGATTDNYGYTF,TGCGCCAGCACCTCAACTCCGGGGGCGACTACAGATAACTATGGCTACACCTTC,TRBV23-1,-,-,TRBJ1-2
CAWSRDSNTEAFF,TGTGCCTGGAGTCGGGACAGCAACACTGAAGCTTTCTTT,TRBV30,-,TRBD1,TRBJ1-1
CASSLGVAGGSQETQYF,TGCGCCAGCAGCTTGGGGGTAGCGGGAGGTTCCCAAGAGACCCAGTACTTC,TRBV5-1,-,TRBD2,TRBJ2-5
CASSLETLREQYF,TGCGCCAGCAGCTTGGAGACATTGCGCGAGCAGTACTTC,TRBV5-1,-,-,TRBJ2-7
CASSQSNRDRGREQYF,TGTGCCAGCAGCCAAAGTAACCGGGACAGGGGGCGAGAGCAGTACTTC,TRBV3-1,-,TRBD1,TRBJ2-7
CASSLALAGNNEQFF,TGCGCCAGCAGCTTGGCGCTAGCGGGAAACAATGAGCAGTTCTTC,TRBV5-1,-,TRBD2,TRBJ2-1
CSARWENRPSYEQYF,TGCAGTGCTAGATGGGAGAACAGACCTTCCTACGAGCAGTACTTC,TRBV20-1,-,-,TRBJ2-7
CASSLAASQGEQYF,TGTGCCAGCAGCTTAGCGGCCAGCCAAGGCGAGCAGTACTTC,TRBV7-9,once,-,TRBJ2-7
CAITGGQGEQFF,TGTGCCATCACAGGGGGCCAGGGTGAGCAGTTCTTC,TRBV10-3,-,TRBD1,TRBJ2-1
CASSLMGVETQYF,TGTGCCAGCAGTTTAATGGGTGTAGAGACCCAGTACTTC,TRBV28,-,-,TRBJ2-5
CSVESGYGGGPQHF,TGCAGCGTTGAGTCAGGATATGGGGGGGGGCCCCAGCATTTT,TRBV29-1,-,-,TRBJ1-5
CASSLGTGPTDTQYF,TGTGCCAGCAGCTTAGGGACAGGGCCCACAGATACGCAGTATTTT,TRBV7-2,-,TRBD1,TRBJ2-3
CASRLAGGETQYF,TGTGCCAGCAGACTAGCGGGAGGGGAGACCCAGTACTTC,TRBV25-1,-,TRBD2,TRBJ2-5
CASINAGFSYEQYF,TGTGCCAGCATTAACGCAGGTTTCTCCTACGAGCAGTACTTC,TRBV6-6,once,-,TRBJ2-7
CASSSGQIHYGYTF,TGCGCCAGCAGTTCGGGACAGATTCATTATGGCTACACCTTC,TRBV5-1,-,TRBD1,TRBJ1-2
CASSSYPSQTNYGYTF,TGTGCCAGCAGCTCATATCCTTCTCAGACTAACTATGGCTACACCTTC,TRBV7-2,-,-,TRBJ1-2
CASSPSSGTGVIEAFF,TGTGCCAGCAGCCCCAGCTCCGGGACAGGTGTTATTGAAGCTTTCTTT,TRBV7-2,-,TRBD1,TRBJ1-1
CASSGTVAGGPQHF,TGTGCCAGCAGCGGGACCGTCGCGGGAGGGCCCCAGCATTTT,TRBV12-3/TRBV12-4,few,-,TRBJ1-5
CASGLGYTEAFF,TGTGCTAGTGGTTTAGGCTACACTGAAGCTTTCTTT,TRBV12-5,-,-,TRBJ1-1
CASSDGEGDGYTF,TGTGCCAGCAGCGATGGGGAAGGGGATGGCTACACCTTC,TRBV9,-,-,TRBJ1-2
CASSQSPKVGSLHF,TGCGCCAGCAGTCAATCGCCCAAGGTGGGCTCCCTCCACTTT,TRBV23-1,-,-,TRBJ1-6
CASSTGTGIEQYF,TGTGCTAGCAGCACCGGGACAGGGATCGAGCAGTACTTC,TRBV7-7,-,TRBD1,TRBJ2-7
CAIQQGNRNQPQHF,TGTGCCATCCAACAGGGGAACCGCAATCAGCCCCAGCATTTT,TRBV6-2/TRBV6-3,-,TRBD1,TRBJ1-5
CASSPGETQYF,TGTGCCAGTAGTCCAGGAGAGACCCAGTACTTC,TRBV18,few,-,TRBJ2-5
CASSLGDSSPQHF,TGTGCCAGCAGCTTAGGAGACAGTTCACCCCAGCATTTT,TRBV7-9,-,-,TRBJ1-5